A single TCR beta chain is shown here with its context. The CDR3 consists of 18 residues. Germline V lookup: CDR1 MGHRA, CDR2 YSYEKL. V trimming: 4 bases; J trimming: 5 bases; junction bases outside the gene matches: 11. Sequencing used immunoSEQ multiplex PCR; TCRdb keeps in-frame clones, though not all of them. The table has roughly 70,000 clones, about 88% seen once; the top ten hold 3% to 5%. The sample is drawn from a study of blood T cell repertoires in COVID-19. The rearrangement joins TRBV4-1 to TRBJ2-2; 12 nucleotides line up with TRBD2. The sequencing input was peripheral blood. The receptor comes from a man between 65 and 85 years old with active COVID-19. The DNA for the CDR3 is TGCGCCAGCAGCCGTGAGGGGCTAGCGGGAGGGGGGACCGGGGAGCTGTTTTTT. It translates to CASSREGLAGGGTGELFF.